These 20 T cell receptor beta chains were sequenced from one sample in a study of PD-L1 blockade in urothelial cancer. Data came from immunoSEQ multiplex PCR; TCRdb stores just in-frame clones and leaves some out. The data show 30,000 to 35,000 clones, 84% seen once. The source was PBMCs, collected around atezolizumab (anti-PD-L1) treatment. The receptor set was obtained from a man aged 60 to 75 with urothelial cancer.

The rearrangement joins TRBV27 to TRBJ2-7; maybe TRBD2 (7 bases). This CDR3 region has 16 residues. The germline V gene has CDR1 MNHEY and CDR2 SMNVEV (reference sequence). V lost 2 bases, J lost 7 bases, and 21 bases lay in between. The CDR3 reads CASSLSGGALRGEQYF. CDR3 in DNA: TGTGCCAGCAGTTTAAGTGGGGGGGCGCTTCGTGGGGAGCAGTACTTC.

The chain combines TRBV5-1 with TRBJ1-6; TRBD1 matches at 7 bases. This CDR3 contains 16 residues. Germline lookup yields CDR1 SGHRS and CDR2 YFSETQ. Trimming at V came to 2 bases and at J to 5 bases, leaving 7 bases not matched to a gene. CDR3: CASSLIRDSNNSPLHF. The CDR3 DNA follows: TGCGCCAGCAGCTTAATCCGGGACAGCAATAATTCACCCCTCCACTTT.

This chain links TRBV25-1 with TRBJ1-2; D remains ambiguous. The germline V and J ends were trimmed by 3 bases and 3 bases, with 5 bases remaining between them. Germline loops: CDR1 MGHDK, CDR2 SYGVNS. This CDR3 comprises 12 residues. As DNA, the CDR3 is TGTGCCAGCAGTGAGGCTTACTATGGCTACACCTTC. This encodes CASSEAYYGYTF.

The genes are TRBV2 and TRBJ2-5; the D gene is possibly TRBD2 (5 bases). V lost 6 bases and J lost 1, with 9 bases in between. The CDR3 has 13 residues. The germline V gene encodes CDR1 SNHLY and CDR2 FYNNEI. The DNA of the CDR3 is TGTGCCAGCAGGAGGGAGATCCAAGAGACCCAGTACTTC. Its translation is CASRREIQETQYF.

This chain connects TRBV7-9 to TRBJ2-7, with D possibly being TRBD1 (5 bases). The CDR3 spans 19 residues. Germline CDR1 is SEHNR and CDR2 is FQNEAQ (reference sequence). V was shortened by 1 base and J by 2 bases, with 24 bases between the two germline ends. CDR3 nucleotides: TGTGCCAGCAGCTTAGTGGCTGGGGCAGTGAAGGGGAAAACCTACGAGCAGTACTTC. Amino acid sequence: CASSLVAGAVKGKTYEQYF.

This clone was seen once. The rearrangement uses TRBV9 and TRBJ2-1, with TRBD2 matching over 7 bases. Looked up from germline, CDR1 is SGDLS and CDR2 is YYNGEE. V was pared by 1 base and J by 1 base, with 8 bases of the junction left unmatched. This CDR3 has 17 residues. Here the CDR3 reads CASSVWDAGVSYNEQFF. The CDR3 DNA reads as TGTGCCAGCAGCGTATGGGATGCGGGAGTGTCCTACAATGAGCAGTTCTTC.

The J gene is TRBJ1-3, the V gene TRBV10-3; TRBD1 might be the D (5 bases). Germline CDR1 is ENHRY and CDR2 is SYGVKD. V was clipped by 6 bases and J by 0 bases, with 9 bases between them. The CDR3 runs to 14 residues. CDR3 loop: CAIRPTASGNTIYF. The DNA for the CDR3 is TGTGCCATCAGACCGACAGCCTCTGGAAACACCATATATTTT.

The sample holds a few counts of this clone. The rearrangement joins TRBV27 to TRBJ1-4; 10 nucleotides line up with TRBD1. The V segment lost 1 base and the J segment 8 bases; nucleotides outside the gene matches: 7. CDR1 is MNHEY and CDR2 is SMNVEV in the germline V gene (reference sequence). The CDR3 extends over 16 amino acids. The CDR3 is CASSLLGDRGGEKLFF. Here the CDR3 DNA reads TGTGCCAGCAGTTTATTAGGGGACAGGGGAGGGGAAAAACTGTTTTTT.

The table lists this clone with a few counts. The gene calls are TRBV14 and TRBJ1-2; TRBD1 might be the D (6 bases). The CDR3 totals 14 residues. Trimming stripped 4 bases from V and 8 bases from J, with 17 bases between. Germline V gives CDR1 SGHDN, CDR2 FVKESK. CDR3 DNA sequence: TGTGCCAGCAGCCCAAAAACAGGGTTCGGCGGCTACACCTTC. This codes for CASSPKTGFGGYTF.

This chain connects TRBV18 to TRBJ2-7; a possible D gene is TRBD1 (5 bases). The V gene's germline CDR1 is KGHSH and CDR2 LQKENI. V was trimmed by 4 bases and J by 3 bases, leaving 10 bases between them. CDR3 length: 13 residues. The CDR3 spells CASSLNRNYEQYF. CDR3 DNA sequence: TGTGCCAGCTCACTGAACAGGAACTACGAGCAGTACTTC.

Only a few counts were recorded for this clone. V gene TRBV28 combines with J gene TRBJ1-2; D call uncertain. Germline loops: CDR1 MDHEN, CDR2 SYDVKM. Trimming removed 2 bases from V and 8 bases from J, with 12 bases in between. The CDR3 loop spans 13 amino acids. CDR3 residues: CASSLTADWGYTF. CDR3 DNA: TGTGCCAGCAGTTTAACGGCCGACTGGGGCTACACCTTC.

This clone has just one count. The V call is TRBV5-1, the J call TRBJ2-3; tentative D call: TRBD2 (6 bases). Germline V lookup: CDR1 SGHRS, CDR2 YFSETQ. The length of the CDR3 is 15 residues. With 4 bases removed from V and 0 bases from J, the gap between germline ends came to 12 bases. CDR3 loop: CASSRLGGSTDTQYF. CDR3 nucleotide sequence: TGCGCCAGCAGCCGACTCGGGGGTAGCACAGATACGCAGTATTTT.

The rearrangement links TRBV11-2 to TRBJ2-2, with 7 bases that match TRBD2. The CDR3 contains 15 residues. After removal of 6 bases from V and 1 base from J, the junction contained 5 bases not matched to a gene. In germline, CDR1 is SGHAT, CDR2 FQNNGV. The CDR3 DNA sequence: TGTGCCAGCAGTAACTCGGGGGGGAACACCGGGGAGCTGTTTTTT. This sequence encodes CASSNSGGNTGELFF. Full variable domain (outside the CDR3, taken from reference TRBV11-2 and TRBJ2-2): EAGVAQSPRYKIIEKRQSVAFWCNPISGHATLYWYQQILGQGPKLLIQFQNNGVVDDSQLPKDRFSAERLKGVDSTLKIQPAKLEDSAVYLCASSNSGGNTGELFFGEGSRLTVL.

V and J are TRBV27 and TRBJ2-6; a possible D gene is TRBD1 (6 bases). V was trimmed by 6 bases and J by 1 base, leaving 10 bases between them. The CDR3 covers 15 residues. Looked up from germline, CDR1 is MNHEY and CDR2 is SMNVEV (reference sequence). CDR3 in amino acids: CASSMTGSGANVLTF. In DNA form, the CDR3 reads TGTGCCAGCAGCATGACAGGTTCTGGGGCCAACGTCCTGACTTTC.

As for this clone: At one end the junction does not follow the germline gene, possibly because of a read error. This sequence joins TRBV7-7 and TRBJ2-2, with a weak D call TRBD1 (5 bases). From germline, CDR1 is SSHAT and CDR2 FNYEAQ (reference sequence). This CDR3 region has 16 residues. The CDR3 protein is CASSLSSTGRAGELFF. As DNA, the CDR3 is TGTGCTAGCAGCTTAAGTTCCACAGGTCGAGCCGGGGAGCTGTTTTTT.

This clone was seen just once. This CDR3 reads CASSLGTSGTETQYF. The CDR3 region has the DNA TGCGCCAGCAGCTTGGGGACTAGCGGGACTGAGACCCAGTACTTC. The genes are TRBV5-1 and TRBJ2-5; TRBD2 matches at 12 bases. Per germline, CDR1 SGHRS and CDR2 YFSETQ. CDR3 length: 15 residues. The V segment lost 0 bases and the J segment 5 bases; nucleotides outside the gene matches: 2.

V is TRBV27 and J is TRBJ2-1; maybe TRBD1 (7 bases). This CDR3 is 11 amino acids long. Germline-derived CDR1 and CDR2 are MNHEY and SMNVEV (reference sequence). The V and J ends lost 6 bases and 10 bases respectively, with 10 bases between them. This CDR3 reads CASRGGGEQFF. The CDR3 DNA follows: TGTGCCAGCAGAGGAGGGGGCGAGCAGTTCTTC.

This chain connects TRBV7-2 to TRBJ2-7, with 10 bases aligning to TRBD1. Trimming took 1 base from V and 1 from J; bases not matched to a gene: 4. Germline V gene sequence: CDR1 SGHTA, CDR2 FQGNSA. The CDR3 runs 16 residues. The CDR3 coding sequence is TGTGCCAGCAGCTTAGGGGACAGGGGAATTTCCTACGAGCAGTACTTC. Protein: CASSLGDRGISYEQYF.

The chain couples TRBV10-3 to TRBJ1-2; perhaps TRBD1 as D (5 bases). Trimming pared 6 bases from V and 5 bases from J, leaving 16 bases between. Per the germline V gene, CDR1 is ENHRY and CDR2 is SYGVKD. This CDR3 has 14 amino acids. The CDR3 loop reads CAISRDFQEYGYTF. Here the CDR3 DNA reads TGTGCCATCAGCAGGGACTTCCAGGAGTATGGCTACACCTTC.

This clone was detected a few times. The chain links TRBV12-5 to TRBJ2-2, with TRBD1 matching 8 bases. Germline V lookup: CDR1 LGHNT, CDR2 FRNRAP. The CDR3 consists of 16 residues. V dropped 1 base and J dropped 6; count of bases not matched to a gene: 7. CDR3 sequence reads: CASGLAVRGRAGELFF. The CDR3 DNA reads TGTGCTAGTGGTTTGGCCGTCAGGGGGCGGGCCGGGGAGCTGTTTTTT.